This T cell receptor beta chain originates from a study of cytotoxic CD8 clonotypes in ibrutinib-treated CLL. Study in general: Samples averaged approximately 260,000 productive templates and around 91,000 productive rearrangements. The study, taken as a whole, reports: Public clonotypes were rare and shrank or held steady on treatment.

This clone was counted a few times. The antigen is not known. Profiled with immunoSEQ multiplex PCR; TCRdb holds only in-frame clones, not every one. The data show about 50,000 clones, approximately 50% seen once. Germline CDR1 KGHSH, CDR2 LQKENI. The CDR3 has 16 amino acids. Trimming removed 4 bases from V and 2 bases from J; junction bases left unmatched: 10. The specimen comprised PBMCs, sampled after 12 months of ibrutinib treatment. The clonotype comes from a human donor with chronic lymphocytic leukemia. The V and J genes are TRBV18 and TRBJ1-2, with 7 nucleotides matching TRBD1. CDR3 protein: CASSRPRGRGNYGYTF. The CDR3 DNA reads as TGTGCCAGCTCACGACCGAGGGGGCGAGGGAACTATGGCTACACCTTC.